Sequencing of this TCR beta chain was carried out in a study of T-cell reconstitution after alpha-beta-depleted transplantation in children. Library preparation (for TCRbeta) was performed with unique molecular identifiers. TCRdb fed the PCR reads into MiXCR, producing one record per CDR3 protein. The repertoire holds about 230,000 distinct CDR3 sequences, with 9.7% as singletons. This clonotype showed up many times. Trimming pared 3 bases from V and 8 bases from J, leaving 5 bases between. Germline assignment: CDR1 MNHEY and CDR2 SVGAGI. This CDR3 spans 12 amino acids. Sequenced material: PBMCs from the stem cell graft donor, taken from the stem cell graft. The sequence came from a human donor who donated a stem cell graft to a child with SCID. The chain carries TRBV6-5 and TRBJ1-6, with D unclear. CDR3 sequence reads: CASSYRHSPLHF. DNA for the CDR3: TGTGCCAGCAGTTATCGGCATTCACCCCTCCACTTT.